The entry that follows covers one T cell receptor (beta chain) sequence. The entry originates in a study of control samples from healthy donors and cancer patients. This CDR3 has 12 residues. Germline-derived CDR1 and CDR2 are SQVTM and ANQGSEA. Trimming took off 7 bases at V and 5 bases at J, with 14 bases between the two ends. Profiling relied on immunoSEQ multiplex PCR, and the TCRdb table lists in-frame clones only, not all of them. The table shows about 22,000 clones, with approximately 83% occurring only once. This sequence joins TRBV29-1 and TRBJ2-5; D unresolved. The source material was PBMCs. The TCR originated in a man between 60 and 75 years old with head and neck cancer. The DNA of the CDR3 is TGCAGCGCCGAAACGATTGGGGAGACCCAGTACTTC. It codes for CSAETIGETQYF.